This TCR delta chain originates from a study of gamma-delta chains in newborns, infants, children. Study-wide background: Innate gammadelta T cells reportedly expand polyclonally right after birth, driven by microbial exposure, per the title.

TCRdb re-called the reads using CATT. The profile shows about 6,900 delta-chain clones, around 11% of them singletons. Germline lookup yields CDR1 GEAIGNYY and CDR2 EKD. The CDR3 loop spans 21 amino acids. J lost 3 bases, V lost 0 bases, and 12 bases had no gene match. This TCR derives from a child who was a newborn, infant or young child, either healthy, febrile or measles-vaccinated (not recorded which). The chain carries TRDV2 and TRDJ3; 11 bases line up with TRDD3. The sample was blood. This chain's CDR3 is CACDTVLGLGDTNWDTRQMFF. Written as DNA, the CDR3 is TGTGCCTGTGACACCGTTCTCGGGCTGGGGGATACTAACTGGGACACCCGACAGATGTTTTTC.